These T cell receptor beta chains were read from a single sample in a study of blood T cell repertoires in COVID-19. Measured with immunoSEQ multiplex PCR; TCRdb has only the in-frame clones, and not every one. The data hold some 51,000 clones, with less than 95% observed a single time. Sequences were obtained from peripheral blood. These receptors originate from a man between 35 and 55 years old with acute or convalescent COVID-19. CDR3s include the opening cysteine and the closing phenylalanine or tryptophan. D genes are given only for firm matches. Clone sizes are given selectively: once, few, many, or a class where the clone is expanded.

v_gene	abundance	d_gene	j_gene	CDR3aa	CDR3nt
TRBV5-6	NA	TRBD2	TRBJ2-5	CASSPPGLKETQYF	TGTGCCAGCAGCCCGCCGGGACTAAAAGAGACCCAGTACTTC
TRBV5-8	NA	NA	TRBJ2-5	CASSPEMETQYF	TGTGCCAGCAGCCCGGAGATGGAGACCCAGTACTTC
TRBV7-7	NA	NA	TRBJ2-2	CASSLVASSIGELFF	TGTGCCAGCAGCTTAGTAGCTAGCTCTATCGGGGAGCTGTTTTTT
TRBV18	once	TRBD1	TRBJ1-1	CASSPPWQGALNTEAFF	TGTGCCAGCTCACCACCGTGGCAGGGGGCTTTGAACACTGAAGCTTTCTTT
TRBV28	NA	TRBD1	TRBJ1-1	CASNARDSRTEAFF	TGTGCCAGCAACGCACGGGACAGCCGCACTGAAGCTTTCTTT
TRBV15	NA	NA	TRBJ1-2	CATSRDDSNYGYTF	TGTGCCACCAGCAGAGACGACAGCAACTATGGCTACACCTTC
TRBV7-2	NA	TRBD1	TRBJ1-2	CASSLGYRGHGYTF	TGTGCCAGCAGCTTAGGGTACAGGGGCCATGGCTACACCTTC
TRBV10-1	NA	NA	TRBJ2-7	CASSKGSDSYEQYF	TGCGCCAGCAGTAAGGGGTCCGACTCCTACGAGCAGTACTTC
TRBV7-3	NA	NA	TRBJ2-5	CASSLTGGTETQYF	TGTGCCAGCAGCTTAACGGGCGGGACGGAGACCCAGTACTTC
TRBV14	NA	TRBD1	TRBJ2-1	CASSRTGGSYNEQFF	TGTGCCAGCAGCCGTACAGGGGGAAGTTACAATGAGCAGTTCTTC
TRBV30	NA	NA	TRBJ1-2	CAWSERYNAGYTF	TGTGCCTGGAGTGAGAGGTACAACGCGGGCTACACCTTC
TRBV3-1/TRBV3-2	NA	NA	TRBJ2-3	CASSQIGTPTRAQYF	TGTGCCAGCAGCCAAATCGGGACTCCAACGCGGGCGCAGTATTTT
TRBV7-3	NA	TRBD1	TRBJ1-6	CASSRQGGLNSPLHF	TGTGCCAGCAGCAGACAGGGGGGTTTGAATTCACCCCTCCACTTT
TRBV15	NA	TRBD2	TRBJ2-1	CATSRRLANDEQFF	TGTGCCACCAGCAGGCGACTAGCGAACGATGAGCAGTTCTTC
TRBV5-1	NA	NA	TRBJ1-4	CASSLMGGAPTNEKLFF	TGCGCCAGCAGCTTGATGGGCGGGGCCCCAACTAATGAAAAACTGTTTTTT
TRBV20-1	NA	TRBD1	TRBJ1-1	CSPGQGVKAFF	TGCAGTCCCGGACAGGGAGTGAAAGCTTTCTTT
TRBV7-2	NA	TRBD2	TRBJ2-4	CASSPRTGSGLAKNIQYF	TGTGCCAGCAGTCCCAGGACGGGTAGCGGGCTAGCCAAAAACATTCAGTACTTC
TRBV24-1	NA	TRBD1	TRBJ2-3	CATSLSSGTGLYF	TGTGCCACCAGTCTCAGCTCCGGGACAGGTTTGTATTTT